This T cell receptor beta chain was captured by sequencing in a study of tissue T cells after allogeneic stem cell transplantation. Study at large: Samples with visible lymphocytes on H&E were prioritized for sequencing.

Autopsy tissues included GI tract, liver, skin and lymphoid organs. Whole-study findings and limits: In patients and mice, blood and spleen missed much of tissue repertoire.

V was shortened by 5 bases and J by 0 bases, with 14 bases between the two germline ends. This CDR3 spans 16 amino acids. Germline CDR1 KGHDR, CDR2 SFDVKD. Points on this clone: Its antigen is still unknown.

TCRbeta CDR3 was sequenced at survey depth with template counts. Some clones are missing from TCRdb's copy, which holds only in-frame ones; the method was immunoSEQ multiplex PCR. The table lists about 6,300 clones, around 70% of them singletons. This clonotype was obtained from a woman between 18 and 50 years old with breast cancer. This chain links TRBV24-1 with TRBJ2-3; D perhaps matches TRBD1 (6 bases). The sample consisted of tissue from the rectum, taken at autopsy. The CDR3 sequence: CATSVASGQSTDTQYF. The CDR3 DNA is TGTGCCACCAGTGTGGCATCTGGACAGAGCACAGATACGCAGTATTTT.